A single T cell receptor (beta chain) is shown here with its context. Its antigen remains undetermined. No per-base quality is available; no much larger clone lies one base away. From cysteine to phenylalanine, the CDR3 is 14 amino acids long. Only the CDR3 DNA is retained, 42 bases long and in frame from the first base. CDR1 SNHLY and CDR2 FYNNEI are derived from the germline V gene. The junction shows trimming of 6 bases on V and 3 bases on J, and the gene matches do not reach 5 bases of it. This sample is drawn from a study of T-cell reconstitution after alpha-beta-depleted transplantation in children (dated by TCRdb to about 2016). Regarding the study in general: The study quantitatively tracked T-cell immune reconstitution after TCRalphabeta/CD19-depleted allogeneic hematopoietic cell transplantation in children using TCR repertoire profiling.

Preparation of the library involved PCR. The sample was run on an Illumina HiSeq 2500. Molecular barcoding was employed in the preparation of TCR libraries, with unique molecular identifiers being used to normalize TCRbeta repertoire quantification. In-frame beta chains were kept once TCRdb had trimmed the public reads at Q25 with fastp and called clones with MiXCR. Every distinct CDR3 protein forms one entry, paired with its most common genes and DNA. Recorded for this sample are 350,000 to 450,000 distinct CDR3 sequences; 20% of them occurred a single time. The ten most abundant clones make up 3.8% of the sample.

The sequence joins TRBV2 to TRBJ1-2; the central 9 bases match TRBD1. The source is a human donor who donated a stem cell graft to a child with acute myeloid leukemia. The sequenced sample was PBMCs from the stem cell graft donor, obtained from the stem cell graft. The CDR3 reads as follows: CASRRTGDYYGYTF. The DNA sequence is given as TGTGCCAGCAGAAGGACAGGGGACTACTATGGCTACACCTTC.